The 5 T cell receptor beta chains reported below all come from one sample, sequenced in a study of CD8 T cells in Susac syndrome. Random hexamers primed reverse transcription of about 0.45 to 1 ug RNA. TCRdb redid the calling of the immunoSEQ multiplex PCR reads with MiXCR, one entry per CDR3 protein. Of about 83,000 distinct CDR3 sequences in the sample, 95% to 97% were seen once. Sequences were obtained from CD8+ T cells from PBMCs. These receptors were obtained from a human donor with Susac syndrome.

The chain links TRBV13 to TRBJ2-3; TRBD2 matches 7 bases. The length of the CDR3 is 13 residues. After removal of 7 bases from V and 5 bases from J, the junction contained 6 bases not matched to a gene. Germline loops: CDR1 PRHDT, CDR2 FYEKMQ (reference sequence). For the CDR3, the DNA is TGTGCCAGCACTCGACTAGCCCTAGATACGCAGTATTTT. It specifies CASTRLALDTQYF.

The chain joins TRBV15 to TRBJ2-1; 13 bases are a match to TRBD2. Germline CDR1 and CDR2: LNHNV and YYDKDF (reference sequence). CDR3 length equals 14 residues. The trim removed 6 bases at V and 12 bases at J, leaving 8 bases unmatched. In DNA form, the CDR3 reads TGTGCCACCAGGGGACTAGCGGGGAGCCTGGGGCAGTTCTTC. This translates into CATRGLAGSLGQFF. The whole variable domain, remainder taken from reference TRBV15 and TRBJ2-1, is DAMVIQNPRYQVTQFGKPVTLSCSQTLNHNVMYWYQQKSSQAPKLLFHYYDKDFNNEADTPDNFQSRRPNTSFCFLDIRSPGLGDTAMYLCATRGLAGSLGQFFGPGTRLTVL.

This chain connects TRBV29-1 to TRBJ2-1; 8 bases match TRBD2. This CDR3 is 13 amino acids long. CDR1 and CDR2 (germline): SQVTM, ANQGSEA. The J segment lost 8 bases and the V segment lost 0 bases, leaving 3 bases of the junction unmatched. DNA of the CDR3: TGCAGCGTTGAAGAGGAAGCGGGGGATGAGCAGTTCTTC. Its protein is CSVEEEAGDEQFF.

The table lists this clonotype with a count of one. V and J are TRBV7-8 and TRBJ2-1; D unresolved. The germline V gene has CDR1 SGHVS and CDR2 FQNEAQ. Deletions cut 3 bases from V and 15 bases from J, with 15 bases between. This CDR3 comprises 12 residues. The CDR3 here is CASSFTTQLGFF. CDR3 nucleotides: TGTGCCAGCAGCTTTACTACCCAACTGGGGTTCTTC.

This chain connects TRBV20-1 to TRBJ2-5; D remains ambiguous. Germline assignment: CDR1 DFQATT and CDR2 SNEGSKA (reference sequence). The V and J ends lost 3 bases and 1 base respectively, with 15 bases between them. The CDR3 covers 15 residues. The CDR3 nucleotides are TGCAGTGCTAGTCACTCCTCAGACCCCCAAGAGACCCAGTACTTC. Translated, it gives CSASHSSDPQETQYF.